One sample yielded the 23 T cell receptor beta chains listed below, sequenced in a study of cytomegalovirus exposure and HLA in healthy donors. Primers included in the PCR were 60 Vbeta and 13 Jbeta primers. Assay: immunoSEQ multiplex PCR; the TCRdb copy retains only in-frame clones and omits some. The sample carries 100,000 or so clones, 65% to 80% recorded once. The sequencing input was PBMCs. These TCRs come from a woman between 35 and 50 years old in good health and CMV-seronegative.

This sequence joins TRBV19 and TRBJ2-1; TRBD2 matches 8 bases. The CDR3 runs 16 residues. Germline V lookup: CDR1 LNHDA, CDR2 SQIVND (reference sequence). V trimming: 3 bases; J trimming: 0 bases; junction bases outside the gene matches: 4. CDR3 amino acids: CASSMRLAGSYNEQFF. In nucleotides, the CDR3 is TGTGCCAGTAGTATGAGGCTAGCGGGCTCCTACAATGAGCAGTTCTTC.

The V gene is TRBV4-1, the J gene TRBJ2-7, with TRBD2 matching over 7 bases. J gave up 4 bases and V 3 bases, and 12 bases lay outside the gene matches. The CDR3 sequence is 16 residues long. Germline V CDR1 and CDR2: MGHRA, YSYEKL. The CDR3 protein is CASSQDSLSGTYEQYF. The DNA for the CDR3 is TGCGCCAGCAGCCAGGATAGCCTCAGCGGGACGTACGAGCAGTACTTC.

The chain combines TRBV7-2 with TRBJ2-2; TRBD1 agrees at 9 bases. V lost 7 bases and J lost 3; bases outside the gene matches: 3. The CDR3 is made up of 14 amino acids. CDR1 and CDR2 (germline): SGHTA, FQGNSA. As DNA, the CDR3 is TGTGCCAGCAAGGGACAGGGAGACACCGGGGAGCTGTTTTTT. Its translation: CASKGQGDTGELFF.

V usage is TRBV6-5 and J usage is TRBJ1-6; D is perhaps TRBD1 (5 bases). V lost 6 bases, J lost 10 bases, and 16 bases lay in between. The CDR3 covers 14 residues. Looked up from germline, CDR1 is MNHEY and CDR2 is SVGAGI. In DNA form, the CDR3 reads TGTGCCAGCAGGCAGGGTCTAAGGAGCTCACCCCTCCACTTT. It specifies CASRQGLRSSPLHF.

The gene calls are TRBV11-2 and TRBJ2-1; 16 bases map to TRBD2. V lost 5 bases to trimming and J lost 10 bases; unmatched junction nucleotides: 5. CDR1 is SGHAT and CDR2 is FQNNGV in the germline V gene. This CDR3 is 15 amino acids long. This CDR3 reads CASSQLGLAGGEQFF. CDR3 DNA sequence: TGTGCCAGCAGCCAACTGGGACTAGCGGGGGGGGAGCAGTTCTTC. The full variable domain, with the rest looked up from reference TRBV11-2 and TRBJ2-1, is EAGVAQSPRYKIIEKRQSVAFWCNPISGHATLYWYQQILGQGPKLLIQFQNNGVVDDSQLPKDRFSAERLKGVDSTLKIQPAKLEDSAVYLCASSQLGLAGGEQFFGPGTRLTVL.

The chain joins TRBV28 to TRBJ2-1; tentatively, D is TRBD2 (6 bases). The CDR3 length is 14 residues. Germline V gives CDR1 MDHEN, CDR2 SYDVKM. V lost 7 bases and J lost 4, with 14 bases in between. CDR3 sequence: CASTPAGRYNEQFF. In nucleotides, the CDR3 is TGTGCCAGCACCCCGGCGGGGAGGTACAATGAGCAGTTCTTC. Complete variable domain (other parts from reference TRBV28 and TRBJ2-1): DVKVTQSSRYLVKRTGEKVFLECVQDMDHENMFWYRQDPGLGLRLIYFSYDVKMKEKGDIPEGYSVSREKKERFSLILESASTNQTSMYLCASTPAGRYNEQFFGPGTRLTVL.

This rearrangement joins TRBV7-9 to TRBJ1-6, with D possibly TRBD1 on 5 matching bases. The CDR3 sequence is 13 residues long. The V gene lost 5 bases and the J gene lost 17 bases, with 19 bases spanning the gap. CDR1 and CDR2 (germline): SEHNR, FQNEAQ (reference sequence). CDR3 sequence: CASSVLNTQEIHF. The CDR3 coding sequence is TGTGCCAGCAGCGTATTAAACACACAGGAAATCCACTTT.

The J gene is TRBJ1-4, the V gene TRBV29-1, with 7 bases fitting TRBD1. This CDR3 has 14 residues. J lost 5 bases, V lost 6 bases, and 9 bases had no gene match. Germline V CDR1 and CDR2: SQVTM, ANQGSEA. The CDR3 nucleotides are TGCAGCGTGGAAATTCCGGGACAGAATGAAAAACTGTTTTTT. It translates to CSVEIPGQNEKLFF.

This clone appeared a few times. The rearrangement joins TRBV19 to TRBJ1-5; TRBD1 is a possible D gene (5 bases). The germline V and J ends were trimmed by 6 bases and 7 bases, with 13 bases remaining between them. The CDR3 length is 13 residues. Germline values: CDR1 LNHDA, CDR2 SQIVND (reference sequence). The chain's CDR3 is CASSGGLGQPQHF. In nucleotides, the CDR3 is TGTGCCAGTAGCGGGGGTTTAGGGCAGCCCCAGCATTTT.

The chain has TRBV7-9 and TRBJ1-2; D is uncertain. Between the trimmed V and J ends, which lost 6 bases and 7 bases, there was a span of 12 bases. Germline V gene sequence: CDR1 SEHNR, CDR2 FQNEAQ (reference sequence). The CDR3 length is 12 residues. As DNA, the CDR3 is TGTGCCAGCAGTCAACGGGTTGGTGGCTACACCTTC. Its protein product is CASSQRVGGYTF.

The chain joins TRBV19 to TRBJ1-4, with 8 bases that match TRBD1. Trimming cost V 5 bases and J 8 bases; bases outside gene matches: 4. From germline, CDR1 is LNHDA and CDR2 SQIVND (reference sequence). The length of the CDR3 is 13 residues. Here the CDR3 DNA reads TGTGCCAGTAGTCCCCGACAGGGGGAAAAACTGTTTTTT. This sequence encodes CASSPRQGEKLFF.

The chain uses TRBV28 and TRBJ1-5; perhaps TRBD1 as D (6 bases). The V end was cut by 6 bases, the J end by 1 base, with 16 bases between. The CDR3 runs 16 residues. CDR1 MDHEN and CDR2 SYDVKM come from the germline V gene. The CDR3 DNA reads as TGTGCCAGCAGCCCCCGGGGAGGGGGGAGCAATCAGCCCCAGCATTTT. Translated: CASSPRGGGSNQPQHF.

The J gene is TRBJ2-1, the V gene TRBV2; maybe TRBD1 (6 bases). Germline assignment: CDR1 SNHLY and CDR2 FYNNEI. This CDR3 is 15 amino acids long. Trimming took 3 bases from V and 1 from J, leaving 10 bases between them. The CDR3 coding sequence is TGTGCCAGCAGTGACAGGGGCCAATCCTACAATGAGCAGTTCTTC. Amino acid sequence: CASSDRGQSYNEQFF.

V and J are TRBV28 and TRBJ1-3; D ambiguous. CDR1 is MDHEN and CDR2 is SYDVKM in the germline V gene. V was shortened by 5 bases and J by 0 bases, with 14 bases between the two germline ends. This CDR3 has 16 amino acids. The CDR3 nucleotides are TGTGCCAGCAGTCCCCCGGGAGGTCTCTCTGGAAACACCATATATTTT. Translation gives CASSPPGGLSGNTIYF.

The chain joins TRBV4-2 to TRBJ2-7; 9 bases agree with TRBD2. CDR3 length: 16 amino acids. The V gene's germline CDR1 is LGHNA and CDR2 YNFKEQ. The J segment lost 2 bases and the V segment lost 3 bases, leaving 8 bases of the junction unmatched. DNA for the CDR3: TGTGCCAGCAGCCAGAGGGGTGTAGCGGGAGCCTACGAGCAGTACTTC. It is translated as CASSQRGVAGAYEQYF.

CDR3 loop: CASSYRGQGIYEQYF. CDR3 sequence (DNA): TGTGCCAGCAGTTACAGGGGACAGGGGATATACGAGCAGTACTTC. The gene calls are TRBV6-6 and TRBJ2-7; 10 bases line up with TRBD1. V trimming: 2 bases; J trimming: 4 bases; junction bases outside the gene matches: 5. CDR1 and CDR2 from the germline V gene are MNHNY and SVGAGI (reference sequence). This CDR3 is 15 amino acids long.

The gene calls are TRBV4-1 and TRBJ1-5; D is possibly TRBD1 (6 bases). V was cut by 1 base and J by 6 bases, with 13 bases left in between. This CDR3 comprises 15 residues. Germline V CDR1 and CDR2: MGHRA, YSYEKL. As DNA, the CDR3 is TGCGCCAGCAGCCAAGCACAGGGATGGGGTCAGCCCCAGCATTTT. This encodes CASSQAQGWGQPQHF.

This clone was seen once. This chain links TRBV28 with TRBJ2-1, with D perhaps matching TRBD1 (6 bases). The CDR3 loop spans 12 amino acids. CDR1 and CDR2 (germline): MDHEN, SYDVKM. Deletions cut 6 bases from V and 6 bases from J, with 9 bases between. CDR3 in amino acids: CASRVGGNEQFF. The CDR3 coding sequence is TGTGCCAGCAGGGTAGGGGGCAATGAGCAGTTCTTC.

This clone has just one count. For the CDR3, the DNA is TGTGCCAGCAGCGTAGGCACTAGCGGCAACACAGATACGCAGTATTTT. This encodes CASSVGTSGNTDTQYF. V is TRBV9 and J is TRBJ2-3; 8 nucleotides match TRBD2. CDR3 length: 16 amino acids. Germline CDR1 reads SGDLS; CDR2 reads YYNGEE. The trim removed 0 bases at V and 2 bases at J, leaving 5 bases unmatched.

This chain connects TRBV5-1 to TRBJ1-1; 11 bases match TRBD1. This CDR3 is built from 14 residues. Germline V gene sequence: CDR1 SGHRS, CDR2 YFSETQ. V lost 4 bases, J lost 5 bases, and 4 bases stayed unmatched. CDR3 nucleotides: TGCGCCAGCAGCCCTGGGACAGGGGGGACTGAAGCTTTCTTT. Protein sequence: CASSPGTGGTEAFF.

Only one count was recorded for this clone. The chain is built from TRBV29-1 and TRBJ1-2, with D possibly TRBD1 on 6 matching bases. Germline V gene sequence: CDR1 SQVTM, CDR2 ANQGSEA. The CDR3 totals 12 residues. The V and J ends lost 6 bases and 3 bases respectively, with 11 bases between them. CDR3 in amino acids: CSVLTGDYGYTF. CDR3 bases: TGCAGCGTGCTGACAGGAGACTATGGCTACACCTTC.

The chain employs TRBV7-8 and TRBJ2-3; D is unresolved. In germline, CDR1 is SGHVS, CDR2 FQNEAQ. The CDR3 loop spans 14 amino acids. V lost 2 bases and J 6 bases, leaving 12 bases between the germline ends. CDR3 residues: CASSLSTSGDTQYF. The CDR3 nucleotides are TGTGCCAGCAGCTTATCAACGTCCGGGGATACGCAGTATTTT.

The J gene is TRBJ2-1, the V gene TRBV18; TRBD2 is a possible D gene (6 bases). This CDR3 contains 17 residues. Germline loops: CDR1 KGHSH, CDR2 LQKENI. Trimming cost V 2 bases and J 0 bases, with 14 bases left between them. The CDR3 bases are TGTGCCAGCTCACCATCCGCAACCGGGGGCTCCTACAATGAGCAGTTCTTC. This sequence encodes CASSPSATGGSYNEQFF.